Below, 5 T cell receptor beta chains from the same sample are listed, as sequenced in a study of cytomegalovirus exposure and HLA in healthy donors. 13 Jbeta primers and 60 Vbeta primers were used for the PCR. TCRdb's table, derived via immunoSEQ multiplex PCR, lists solely in-frame clones and lacks some. The sample consists of 150,000 to 170,000 clones, about three quarters of them appearing once. Source material: PBMCs. These receptors were obtained from a man between 18 and 35 years old in good health and CMV-seronegative.

This clone was picked up one time. This sequence joins TRBV6-4 and TRBJ1-2; 7 nucleotides align to TRBD1. Germline-derived CDR1 and CDR2 are MRHNA and SNTAGT. Germline trimming cut 10 bases from V and 4 bases from J; bases unmatched to any gene: 9. The CDR3 extends over 13 amino acids. CDR3 nucleotides: TGTGCCATCCCGGGACAGAATTCCTATGGCTACACCTTC. Translated, it gives CAIPGQNSYGYTF.

The chain employs TRBV27 and TRBJ1-2; TRBD1 agrees at 7 bases. Germline V gives CDR1 MNHEY, CDR2 SMNVEV (reference sequence). This CDR3 comprises 15 residues. V shed 5 bases, J shed 4 bases, and the junction held 10 bases outside the gene matches. The CDR3 sequence: CASSPYRGVSYGYTF. The CDR3 region has the DNA TGTGCCAGCAGTCCATACAGGGGAGTCAGCTATGGCTACACCTTC.

This chain connects TRBV12-5 to TRBJ2-1, with 8 nucleotides matching TRBD2. The CDR3 has 15 amino acids. From germline, CDR1 is LGHNT and CDR2 FRNRAP. Trimming at V came to 6 bases and at J to 3 bases, leaving 7 bases not matched to a gene. The CDR3 sequence is CASGSRLAIYNEQFF. The CDR3, as DNA: TGTGCTAGTGGCTCCCGACTAGCGATCTACAATGAGCAGTTCTTC.

The chain carries TRBV4-1 and TRBJ2-3; 9 bases align to TRBD2. The trim removed 5 bases at V and 1 base at J, leaving 4 bases unmatched. Per germline, CDR1 MGHRA and CDR2 YSYEKL. The CDR3 covers 15 residues. The CDR3 sequence: CASSTRTSGTDTQYF. For the CDR3, the DNA is TGCGCCAGCAGCACGAGGACTAGCGGCACAGATACGCAGTATTTT.

This chain links TRBV11-2 with TRBJ2-1; unclear D gene. Germline lookup yields CDR1 SGHAT and CDR2 FQNNGV. There are 13 residues in the CDR3. V was pared by 1 base and J by 3 bases, with 4 bases between. The CDR3 protein is CASSLALYNEQFF. The CDR3 DNA is TGTGCCAGCAGCTTAGCCCTCTACAATGAGCAGTTCTTC. The complete variable domain, with remaining parts taken from reference TRBV11-2 and TRBJ2-1, reads EAGVAQSPRYKIIEKRQSVAFWCNPISGHATLYWYQQILGQGPKLLIQFQNNGVVDDSQLPKDRFSAERLKGVDSTLKIQPAKLEDSAVYLCASSLALYNEQFFGPGTRLTVL.